Below are 6 T cell receptor beta chains sequenced from a single sample in a study of molecular identifiers for immune sequencing clone quantification. TCRdb reprocessed the PCR reads with MiXCR, giving one entry per CDR3 protein. The profile shows about 36,000 distinct CDR3 sequences, about 18% of them singletons. Material for sequencing was naive CD8+ T cells from blood, with Jurkat cell RNA spiked in. Specified subset: FACS-sorted CD8+CD4-CCR7+CD45RA+ naive T cells. The receptors stem from a human donor in good health. Some libraries in this study had Jurkat cell RNA spiked in.

This clonotype was recorded many times. The V and J genes are TRBV28 and TRBJ2-7; 10 nucleotides match TRBD1. The CDR3 extends over 13 amino acids. The germline gives CDR1 MDHEN, CDR2 SYDVKM. V lost 6 bases to trimming and J lost 4 bases; unmatched junction nucleotides: 3. The CDR3 spells CASSRDRGYEQYF. DNA of the CDR3: TGTGCCAGCAGCCGGGACAGGGGTTACGAGCAGTACTTC.

The sample holds many counts of this clonotype. The chain uses TRBV27 and TRBJ2-3, with 10 nucleotides matching TRBD2. V was pared by 3 bases and J by 3 bases, with 6 bases of the junction left unmatched. CDR1 and CDR2 (germline): MNHEY, SMNVEV (reference sequence). There are 16 residues in the CDR3. The CDR3 protein is CASSFSLAGETDTQYF. CDR3 nucleotides: TGTGCCAGCAGTTTCTCCCTAGCGGGAGAGACAGATACGCAGTATTTT.

This clonotype was detected many times. V is TRBV7-2 and J is TRBJ2-1, with D tentatively TRBD2 (5 bases). CDR3 length equals 14 residues. Germline V lookup: CDR1 SGHTA, CDR2 FQGNSA. Trimming removed 2 bases from V and 7 bases from J, with 12 bases in between. The CDR3 reads CASSLPGLPNEQFF. CDR3 in DNA: TGTGCCAGCAGCTTACCGGGGTTACCAAATGAGCAGTTCTTC.

In the case of this clonotype: This clone may be a read error of a much larger clone one base away. The CDR3 DNA is TGTGCCACCAACAGACAGGGGAGCTACGAGCAGTACTTC. This gives the protein CATNRQGSYEQYF. The rearrangement joins TRBV24-1 to TRBJ2-7, with 8 bases aligning to TRBD1. The germline gives CDR1 KGHDR, CDR2 SFDVKD. J was trimmed by 3 bases and V by 8 bases; bases with no gene match: 5. The CDR3 consists of 13 residues.

There are many counts of this clonotype. The chain is built from TRBV4-3 and TRBJ2-1, with unresolved D. Germline CDR1 and CDR2: LGHNA and YSLEER. Between the trimmed V and J ends, which lost 4 bases and 0 bases, there was a span of 13 bases. This CDR3 region has 16 residues. This CDR3 reads CASSLFTTFSYNEQFF. In DNA, the CDR3 is TGCGCCAGCAGCCTCTTCACTACCTTCTCCTACAATGAGCAGTTCTTC.

This clonotype was counted at least ten times. The CDR3 reads CATSAGGPLRHLEGQYF. For the CDR3, the DNA is TGTGCCACCAGTGCGGGTGGTCCCCTCCGCCACCTGGAGGGGCAGTATTTT. The chain is built from TRBV24-1 and TRBJ2-3, with a weak D call TRBD2 (6 bases). The V end lost 5 bases, the J end lost 11 bases, and 28 bases lay between the germline ends. The germline V gene has CDR1 KGHDR and CDR2 SFDVKD. This CDR3 has 17 residues.